The entry below describes one T cell receptor (beta chain). Its specificity is unknown. CDR1 is SGHTA and CDR2 is FQGNSA in the germline V gene. The V segment lost 1 base and the J segment 8 bases; nucleotides outside the gene matches: 7. The CDR3 length is 14 residues. The data derive from a study of Ad26.COV2.S vaccination and SARS-CoV-2 variants. Study conclusions and caveats: Recipients of either vaccine or placebo displayed similar breadth of non-spike TCRs. Spike-specific TCR breadth ran higher among vaccine recipients than placebo recipients. Quantification of TCR breadth and depth may have yielded underestimates of total T cell responses.

Treatment described: 15 to 20 received Ad26.COV2.S at low or high dose, single or two shots; about 5 received placebo; per-sample allocation not given. The study sampled participants on day 63 after the first vaccine or placebo injection. TCRdb's table, derived via immunoSEQ multiplex PCR, lists solely in-frame clones and lacks some. The sample carries around 450,000 clones, 70% to 90% recorded once. The chain recombines TRBV7-2 with TRBJ1-2; 7 bases map to TRBD1. The receptor was isolated from a person between 18 and 65 years old who received the Ad26.COV2.S COVID-19 vaccine or a placebo. The sequencing here drew on peripheral blood, taken in a trial of Ad26.COV2.S vaccine versus placebo. The CDR3 here is CASSLETGRLGYTF. CDR3 bases: TGTGCCAGCAGCTTAGAGACAGGGCGGCTCGGCTACACCTTC.